The 14 T cell receptor beta chains below all came from one sample that was sequenced in a study of identical twins. Each CDR3 protein gets one entry after TCRdb re-called the 5' RACE reads with MiXCR. The table records roughly 1.6 million distinct CDR3 sequences, under 35% of them present only once. The material sequenced was cord blood. The receptor set was obtained from a newborn girl in good health.

This clonotype was picked up one time. The V call is TRBV28, the J call TRBJ1-1, with 8 bases that match TRBD1. With 2 bases clipped from V and 11 bases from J, the junction kept 4 bases outside the gene matches. CDR1 and CDR2 (germline): MDHEN, SYDVKM. CDR3 length equals 12 residues. The CDR3 loop is CASSLVQGAAFF. Here the CDR3 DNA reads TGTGCCAGCAGTTTAGTCCAGGGGGCGGCTTTCTTT. Supplemented by reference TRBV28 and TRBJ1-1, the full variable domain reads DVKVTQSSRYLVKRTGEKVFLECVQDMDHENMFWYRQDPGLGLRLIYFSYDVKMKEKGDIPEGYSVSREKKERFSLILESASTNQTSMYLCASSLVQGAAFFGQGTRLTVV.

This clonotype was detected only a few times. This chain uses TRBV13 with TRBJ1-2; no reliable D call. The V gene's germline CDR1 is PRHDT and CDR2 FYEKMQ (reference sequence). V was shortened by 1 base and J by 5 bases, with 17 bases between the two germline ends. CDR3 length equals 16 residues. CDR3 coding DNA: TGTGCCAGCAGCTTAGAAGGGCTTTCCCCCGATTATGGCTACACCTTC. It specifies CASSLEGLSPDYGYTF.

Only a few counts were recorded for this clonotype. The rearrangement links TRBV12-3 or TRBV12-4 to TRBJ1-6, with 8 nucleotides matching TRBD1. The CDR3 is 14 amino acids. Germline trimming cut 5 bases from V and 7 bases from J; bases unmatched to any gene: 4. The CDR3 spells CASSRTGRNSPLHF. The CDR3 DNA sequence: TGTGCCAGCAGTAGGACAGGGAGGAATTCACCCCTCCACTTT.

In this sample, this clonotype turned up a few times. CDR3 bases: TGTGCCAGCAGCCGACTCCCGGGACTAGCGGTCGAGACCCAGTACTTC. This translates into CASSRLPGLAVETQYF. The V gene is TRBV7-2, the J gene TRBJ2-5, with TRBD2 matching 11 bases. CDR3 size: 16 residues. The trim removed 5 bases at V and 5 bases at J, leaving 10 bases unmatched. Per the germline V gene, CDR1 is SGHTA and CDR2 is FQGNSA. Combining the CDR3 with reference TRBV7-2 and TRBJ2-5 gives the whole variable domain GAGVSQSPSNKVTEKGKDVELRCDPISGHTALYWYRQSLGQGLEFLIYFQGNSAPDKSGLPSDRFSAERTGGSVSTLTIQRTQQEDSAVYLCASSRLPGLAVETQYFGPGTRLLVL.

In its sample, this clonotype was seen once. The chain joins TRBV28 to TRBJ2-7; D may match TRBD1 or TRBD2 (6 bases each). Germline CDR1 is MDHEN and CDR2 is SYDVKM. The CDR3 extends over 15 amino acids. V lost 7 bases, J lost 10 bases, and 26 bases lay in between. CDR3 sequence reads: CASTLEMGGFEAQYF. CDR3 sequence (DNA): TGTGCCAGCACCTTGGAGATGGGGGGCTTTGAGGCCCAGTACTTC.

This chain connects TRBV20-1 to TRBJ1-4; 7 nucleotides match TRBD1. Per germline, CDR1 DFQATT and CDR2 SNEGSKA (reference sequence). The CDR3 extends over 17 amino acids. The trim removed 0 bases at V and 0 bases at J, leaving 7 bases unmatched. The CDR3 here is CSARDHTGVATNEKLFF. The CDR3 DNA follows: TGCAGTGCTAGAGATCATACAGGGGTCGCAACTAATGAAAAACTGTTTTTT.

This clonotype was counted ten times or more. This CDR3 reads CASRGQGDGYTF. The CDR3 DNA sequence: TGTGCCAGCAGGGGACAGGGGGATGGCTACACCTTC. The V call is TRBV28, the J call TRBJ1-2; 11 bases agree with TRBD1. The CDR3 is 12 residues long. Germline values: CDR1 MDHEN, CDR2 SYDVKM. V lost 6 bases to trimming and J lost 6 bases; unmatched junction nucleotides: 0.

This chain uses TRBV20-1 with TRBJ2-3; D is unresolved. V lost 2 bases and J 1 base, leaving 13 bases between the germline ends. Germline V lookup: CDR1 DFQATT, CDR2 SNEGSKA (reference sequence). The CDR3 sequence is 15 residues long. DNA for the CDR3: TGCAGTGCTAGACGCCGCGCCACGGGCACAGATACGCAGTATTTT. This translates into CSARRRATGTDTQYF.

This clonotype was counted ten times or more. The J gene is TRBJ1-2, the V gene TRBV6-6, with D possibly TRBD1 on 6 matching bases. The CDR3 covers 15 residues. Germline V gives CDR1 MNHNY, CDR2 SVGAGI (reference sequence). Deletions cut 6 bases from V and 8 bases from J, with 22 bases between. The CDR3 DNA is TGTGCCAGCAGGAACCGGGACAACGGTGGGATCGGCTACACCTTC. The encoded protein is CASRNRDNGGIGYTF.

The genes are TRBV7-2 and TRBJ1-1; D uncertain. The CDR3 is 14 amino acids. Germline V CDR1 and CDR2: SGHTA, FQGNSA. Trimming took off 2 bases at V and 0 bases at J, with 7 bases between the two ends. The CDR3 nucleotides read TGTGCCAGCAGCTTATATCCGGTGAACACTGAAGCTTTCTTT. Encoded protein: CASSLYPVNTEAFF.

V and J are TRBV10-3 and TRBJ2-7, with 16 bases fitting TRBD2. V lost 10 bases to trimming and J lost 4 bases; unmatched junction nucleotides: 16. The CDR3 sequence is 18 residues long. Germline CDR1 and CDR2: ENHRY and SYGVKD. CDR3 nucleotides: TGTGCCACGACACCGGGACTAGCGGGAGGGGCCATAGGGTACGAGCAGTACTTC. Encoded protein: CATTPGLAGGAIGYEQYF.

In this sample, this clonotype turned up a few times. This chain links TRBV5-1 with TRBJ2-2, with D hard to call. The V and J ends lost 7 bases and 0 bases respectively, with 16 bases between them. There are 16 residues in the CDR3. CDR1 is SGHRS and CDR2 is YFSETQ in the germline V gene. The CDR3 sequence is CASFQSGGSNTGELFF. CDR3 sequence (DNA): TGCGCCAGCTTCCAATCGGGCGGATCGAACACCGGGGAGCTGTTTTTT.

This clonotype was counted a few times. The J gene is TRBJ1-2, the V gene TRBV28, with no clear D. CDR1 and CDR2 (germline): MDHEN, SYDVKM. This CDR3 spans 15 amino acids. Trimming removed 6 bases at V and 4 bases at J, with 18 bases between. Here the CDR3 reads CASRLTPGSRYGYTF. The DNA for the CDR3 is TGTGCCAGCAGGTTAACGCCAGGTTCCCGCTATGGCTACACCTTC.

This clonotype was seen only a few times. CDR3 DNA: TGTGCCAGCCCCTCTAGCGGGAGGGGGGATACGCAGTATTTT. Translating it yields CASPSSGRGDTQYF. The genes are TRBV5-8 and TRBJ2-3; 12 positions match TRBD2. This CDR3 is built from 14 residues. The V and J ends lost 7 bases and 6 bases, in that order; junction bases with no gene match: 6. From germline, CDR1 is SGHTS and CDR2 YDEGEE.